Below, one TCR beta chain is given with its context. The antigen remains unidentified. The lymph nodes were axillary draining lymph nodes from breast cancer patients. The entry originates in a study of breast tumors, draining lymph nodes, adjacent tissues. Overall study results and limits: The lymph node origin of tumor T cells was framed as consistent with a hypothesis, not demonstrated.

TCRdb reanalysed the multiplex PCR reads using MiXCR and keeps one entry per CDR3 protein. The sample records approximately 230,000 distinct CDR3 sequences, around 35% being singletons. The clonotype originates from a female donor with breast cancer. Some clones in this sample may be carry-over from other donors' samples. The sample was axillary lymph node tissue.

The CDR3 loop reads CASSQDGGGPEGETQYF. For the CDR3, the DNA is TGCGCCAGCAGCCAGGACGGGGGGGGCCCGGAAGGAGAGACCCAGTACTTC. The chain carries TRBV4-3 and TRBJ2-5, with 8 bases matching TRBD2. The CDR3 is made up of 17 amino acids. Trimming took 3 bases from V and 4 from J; bases not matched to a gene: 13. The germline V gene encodes CDR1 LGHNA and CDR2 YSLEER.